This T cell receptor beta chain is drawn from a study of early stage breast cancer tumors. For the study at large: About 70% of the 16 invasive tumors were ER+, PR+ and HER2-.

This table comes from immunoSEQ multiplex PCR, and its TCRdb copy is limited to in-frame clones, with some not included. The sample gives under 45,000 clones, under 80% of which show up once; roughly 7.4% is in the top ten. Overall study results and limits: Compared with adjacent normal breast tissue, tumors showed roughly 2.5-fold greater T cell density and higher clonality. Bulk DNA sequencing of unsorted cells missed chain pairing and markers. In most of the 16 patients, blood comparison separated tumor from normal breast.

Concerning this clone itself: Antigen specificity is unknown.

The sequence derives from a person between 55 and 69 years old with breast cancer. Sequences were obtained from blood.

For the CDR3, the DNA is TGTGCCAGCAGTGACTCGATGGTCAGGGGGAGGCCTGGCTACACCTTC. Its protein is CASSDSMVRGRPGYTF. J is TRBJ1-2 and V is TRBV6-4; TRBD1 matches 7 bases. Unmatched junction bases numbered 11, after V lost 0 bases and J lost 7 bases. Germline V lookup: CDR1 MRHNA, CDR2 SNTAGT. This CDR3 comprises 16 residues.